This T cell receptor beta chain was observed in a study of OX40 agonist ivuxolimab in advanced cancers. Across the study: Patients were infused with ivuxolimab every 2 weeks at 0.01 to 10 mg/kg. A history of anti-PD-1, anti-PD-L1 or anti-CTLA-4 therapy was acceptable, and more than 30% had some. Whole-study results and caveats: Researchers report that CD8+ T cells had, on average, more expanded clones than CD4+. Both CD4+ and CD8+ T cell populations in blood had undergone clonal expansion by week 6 at 0.1 to 3.0 mg/kg.

V was cut by 1 base and J by 4 bases, with 3 bases left in between. Germline V gene sequence: CDR1 SGHRS, CDR2 YFSETQ. The CDR3 length is 12 residues. This clone was observed once. As yet, its antigen is unknown. Sequencing used immunoSEQ multiplex PCR; TCRdb keeps in-frame clones, though not all of them. The table shows 65,000 to 100,000 clones, with 88% occurring only once. The receptor was isolated from an adult with an advanced solid tumor such as melanoma, head and neck, liver or kidney cancer. The sequences come from CD4+ or CD8+ T cells sorted from blood, collected in a trial of the OX40 agonist ivuxolimab. The rearrangement links TRBV5-1 to TRBJ2-1; D is ambiguous. In nucleotides, the CDR3 is TGCGCCAGCAGCTTGTTTTACAATGAGCAGTTCTTC. This encodes CASSLFYNEQFF.